This entry lists 27 T cell receptor beta chains sequenced from one sample in a study of T cell responses to AZD1222 COVID-19 vaccine. TCRdb's copy holds only in-frame clones and misses some; the assay was immunoSEQ multiplex PCR. The sample carries roughly 100,000 clones, more than 85% recorded once. The specimen comprised peripheral blood, sampled on day 0 of AZD1222 vaccination. These receptors originate from an adult in good health.

This clone was picked up a small number of times. The chain couples TRBV18 to TRBJ1-5, with TRBD1 matching 7 bases. The CDR3 extends over 14 amino acids. Germline V gene data show CDR1 as KGHSH and CDR2 as LQKENI. Trimming cost V 6 bases and J 7 bases; bases outside gene matches: 9. The CDR3: CASSPTGDGQPQHF. The CDR3 DNA reads as TGTGCCAGCTCCCCAACAGGGGATGGCCAGCCCCAGCATTTT.

The chain employs TRBV19 and TRBJ2-2; D gene unclear. This CDR3 region has 14 residues. Looked up from germline, CDR1 is LNHDA and CDR2 is SQIVND (reference sequence). V was pared by 2 bases and J by 3 bases, with 7 bases between. This CDR3 is CASSIRTYTGELFF. The CDR3, as DNA: TGTGCCAGTAGTATACGGACCTACACCGGGGAGCTGTTTTTT. Using reference TRBV19 and TRBJ2-2 for the parts outside the CDR3, the full variable domain is DGGITQSPKYLFRKEGQNVTLSCEQNLNHDAMYWYRQDPGQGLRLIYYSQIVNDFQKGDIAEGYSVSREKKESFPLTVTSAQKNPTAFYLCASSIRTYTGELFFGEGSRLTVL.

This rearrangement joins TRBV2 to TRBJ2-3; 10 positions match TRBD1. CDR1 is SNHLY and CDR2 is FYNNEI in the germline V gene. The length of the CDR3 is 15 residues. Trimming cost V 6 bases and J 1 base; bases outside gene matches: 4. This CDR3 reads CASSAGQGGTDTQYF. Here the CDR3 DNA reads TGTGCCAGCAGCGCCGGACAGGGGGGCACAGATACGCAGTATTTT.

The rearrangement joins TRBV7-9 to TRBJ2-3, with no clear D. Looked up from germline, CDR1 is SEHNR and CDR2 is FQNEAQ (reference sequence). V lost 1 base and J lost 7, with 6 bases in between. The CDR3 runs 12 residues. The CDR3 spells CASSLEDYTQYF. CDR3 sequence (DNA): TGTGCCAGCAGCTTAGAAGACTATACGCAGTATTTT.

As to this clone: Additional DNA sequences in this sample encode the identical CDR3. The V gene is TRBV4-2, the J gene TRBJ1-4; 8 bases are a match to TRBD1. J was trimmed by 5 bases and V by 1 base; bases with no gene match: 3. Germline V gene lookup returns CDR1 LGHNA and CDR2 YNFKEQ. This CDR3 spans 15 amino acids. The CDR3 loop is CASSQGTGLNEKLFF. For the CDR3, the DNA is TGTGCCAGCAGCCAAGGGACAGGGTTAAATGAAAAACTGTTTTTT.

This clone was detected once. The J gene is TRBJ2-6, the V gene TRBV5-1, with TRBD1 matching over 8 bases. This CDR3 is 16 amino acids long. The germline V gene has CDR1 SGHRS and CDR2 YFSETQ. Trimming took 4 bases from V and 0 from J; bases not matched to a gene: 3. The DNA for the CDR3 is TGCGCCAGCAGCCCAGACAGGGGCTCTGGGGCCAACGTCCTGACTTTC. It codes for CASSPDRGSGANVLTF.

This clone was counted a single time. The rearrangement joins TRBV19 to TRBJ2-2; TRBD1 matches at 9 bases. There are 16 residues in the CDR3. The germline CDR1 and CDR2 sequences are LNHDA and SQIVND (reference sequence). V shed 7 bases and J 4 bases; nucleotides not matched to a gene: 10. This chain's CDR3 is CASTTGGRRGTGELFF. DNA for the CDR3: TGTGCCAGTACAACAGGGGGCAGGAGGGGCACCGGGGAGCTGTTTTTT.

The rearrangement joins TRBV19 to TRBJ1-5; 9 positions match TRBD1. V shed 6 bases, J shed 7 bases, and the junction held 7 bases outside the gene matches. Germline V gives CDR1 LNHDA, CDR2 SQIVND (reference sequence). The CDR3 loop spans 14 amino acids. The CDR3 loop is CASRRTGGEQPQHF. CDR3 bases: TGTGCCAGTAGGCGCACAGGGGGCGAGCAGCCCCAGCATTTT.

The genes are TRBV9 and TRBJ1-2, with D uncertain. Germline CDR1 SGDLS, CDR2 YYNGEE. The CDR3 is made up of 14 amino acids. The ends were cut back, 4 bases at V and 3 bases at J, with 13 bases in the middle. The CDR3 DNA follows: TGTGCCAGCAGCCCTCACCCGAGTGACTATGGCTACACCTTC. It codes for CASSPHPSDYGYTF.

This clone appeared a single time. This chain joins TRBV21-1 and TRBJ1-3; the tabulated D call, TRBD1, remains unverified against the DNA. TRBV21-1 is reported as a pseudogene. The CDR3 loop spans 16 amino acids. For the CDR3, the DNA is TGTGCCAGCAGCCCTCAGGGGCCTTGGCCTGGAAACACCATATATTTT. This codes for CASSPQGPWPGNTIYF.

This chain joins TRBV12-3 or TRBV12-4 and TRBJ1-4; no clear D gene. Trimming removed 1 base from V and 10 bases from J, with 7 bases in between. This CDR3 is 12 amino acids long. Written as DNA, the CDR3 is TGTGCCAGCAGTTTAGGGGGTAGAAAACTGTTTTTT. Translated, it gives CASSLGGRKLFF.

This chain joins TRBV9 and TRBJ1-2; 8 bases are a match to TRBD1. The length of the CDR3 is 15 residues. With V trimmed by 0 bases and J by 8 bases, 9 bases remained unmatched. The germline gives CDR1 SGDLS, CDR2 YYNGEE. Here the CDR3 reads CASSVGNRGYGGYTF. Written as DNA, the CDR3 is TGTGCCAGCAGCGTAGGAAACAGGGGGTACGGAGGCTACACCTTC.

The V call is TRBV6-2 or TRBV6-3, the J call TRBJ1-2; a weak D match, TRBD1 (5 bases). The V gene's germline CDR1 is MNHEY and CDR2 SVGEGT. The CDR3 is 15 amino acids. V gave up 5 bases and J gave up 4 bases, with 17 bases separating them. CDR3 in amino acids: CASSPLIGASYGYTF. In DNA form, the CDR3 reads TGTGCCAGCAGTCCACTAATCGGGGCTTCCTATGGCTACACCTTC.

This clone was seen once. The chain couples TRBV7-9 to TRBJ2-5, with a possible D match to TRBD2 (6 bases). Trimming pared 2 bases from V and 1 base from J, leaving 14 bases between. In germline, CDR1 is SEHNR, CDR2 FQNEAQ (reference sequence). There are 16 residues in the CDR3. The CDR3 nucleotides read TGTGCCAGCAGCTTAAAACCGGGACTCCTCCAAGAGACCCAGTACTTC. As protein: CASSLKPGLLQETQYF.

V is TRBV5-1 and J is TRBJ2-7, with D maybe TRBD2 (5 bases). CDR3 length equals 13 residues. Germline lookup yields CDR1 SGHRS and CDR2 YFSETQ. The V and J ends lost 4 bases and 2 bases respectively, with 10 bases between them. The CDR3 loop is CASSQDGAYEQYF. CDR3 DNA: TGCGCCAGCAGCCAGGACGGGGCCTACGAGCAGTACTTC.

The chain has TRBV28 and TRBJ2-1, with 16 nucleotides matching TRBD2. V gave up 3 bases and J gave up 12 bases; unmatched junction bases: 5. Germline CDR1 and CDR2: MDHEN and SYDVKM. The CDR3 is 15 residues long. The DNA for the CDR3 is TGTGCCAGCAGTTTTCCGGGACTAGCGGGAGGGGGGCAGTTCTTC. Its translation is CASSFPGLAGGGQFF. The full variable domain, in which reference TRBV28 and TRBJ2-1 provide the parts outside the CDR3, is DVKVTQSSRYLVKRTGEKVFLECVQDMDHENMFWYRQDPGLGLRLIYFSYDVKMKEKGDIPEGYSVSREKKERFSLILESASTNQTSMYLCASSFPGLAGGGQFFGPGTRLTVL.

V gene TRBV30 combines with J gene TRBJ1-5; 7 bases map to TRBD1. After removal of 2 bases from V and 0 bases from J, the junction contained 4 bases not matched to a gene. The CDR3 is made up of 15 amino acids. CDR1 GTSNPN and CDR2 SVGIG come from the germline V gene (reference sequence). CDR3 in amino acids: CAWSKTGYSNQPQHF. CDR3 sequence (DNA): TGTGCCTGGAGTAAGACAGGGTATAGCAATCAGCCCCAGCATTTT.

The chain uses TRBV28 and TRBJ2-3, with D tentatively TRBD1 or TRBD2 (6 bases each). Trimming stripped 5 bases from V and 3 bases from J, with 15 bases between. The germline gives CDR1 MDHEN, CDR2 SYDVKM. The CDR3 extends over 15 amino acids. The DNA for the CDR3 is TGTGCCAGCAGTAAAAGGGGGGCTGGGACAGATACGCAGTATTTT. It codes for CASSKRGAGTDTQYF.

This clone has just one count. Written as DNA, the CDR3 is TGTGCCAGCAGCGAGGGACCGCCGAACACTGAAGCTTTCTTT. Translating it yields CASSEGPPNTEAFF. The chain carries TRBV5-4 and TRBJ1-1; D is possibly TRBD1 (5 bases). This CDR3 contains 14 residues. Germline values: CDR1 SGHNT, CDR2 YYREEE (reference sequence). Trimming cost V 4 bases and J 1 base, with 11 bases left between them.

In DNA form, the CDR3 reads TGTGCCAGCAGCTTGGGATTAGCGGGGGGGCCTAGAAATCCAGCTGAGCAGTTCTTC. Translated: CASSLGLAGGPRNPAEQFF. The chain combines TRBV5-6 with TRBJ2-1; TRBD2 aligns across 11 bases. The V segment lost 0 bases and the J segment 9 bases; nucleotides outside the gene matches: 17. Germline CDR1 reads SGHDT; CDR2 reads YYEEEE. CDR3 size: 19 residues. Variable domain in full (rest from reference TRBV5-6 and TRBJ2-1): DAGVTQSPTHLIKTRGQQVTLRCSPKSGHDTVSWYQQALGQGPQFIFQYYEEEERQRGNFPDRFSGHQFPNYSSELNVNALLLGDSALYLCASSLGLAGGPRNPAEQFFGPGTRLTVL.

This chain links TRBV7-2 with TRBJ1-3; maybe TRBD1 (6 bases). Trimming pared 0 bases from V and 0 bases from J, leaving 9 bases between. The CDR3 spans 16 residues. CDR1 and CDR2 (germline): SGHTA, FQGNSA. For the CDR3, the DNA is TGTGCCAGCAGCTTAGCGGGGGCCATCTCTGGAAACACCATATATTTT. It translates to CASSLAGAISGNTIYF. Drawing the rest from reference TRBV7-2 and TRBJ1-3, the complete variable domain is GAGVSQSPSNKVTEKGKDVELRCDPISGHTALYWYRQSLGQGLEFLIYFQGNSAPDKSGLPSDRFSAERTGGSVSTLTIQRTQQEDSAVYLCASSLAGAISGNTIYFGEGSWLTVV.

This clone is a singleton in its sample. V usage is TRBV7-8 and J usage is TRBJ2-2; the match to TRBD2 covers 7 bases. The CDR3 runs 17 residues. The germline gives CDR1 SGHVS, CDR2 FQNEAQ. Trimming at V came to 1 base and at J to 4 bases, leaving 9 bases not matched to a gene. The CDR3 loop reads CASSLVGGGLSTGELFF. In DNA form, the CDR3 reads TGTGCCAGCAGCTTAGTTGGCGGGGGATTAAGCACCGGGGAGCTGTTTTTT.

The chain combines TRBV19 with TRBJ1-2; a weak D match, TRBD1 (5 bases). Trimming pared 6 bases from V and 4 bases from J, leaving 18 bases between. Germline CDR1 is LNHDA and CDR2 is SQIVND (reference sequence). The CDR3 consists of 15 residues. CDR3 bases: TGTGCCAGTAGCTTCCCCCGCCAGGGAGGCTATGGCTACACCTTC. Encoded protein: CASSFPRQGGYGYTF.

The chain combines TRBV19 with TRBJ2-3; possibly TRBD2 for D (5 bases). Germline lookup yields CDR1 LNHDA and CDR2 SQIVND (reference sequence). Deletions cut 5 bases from V and 2 bases from J, with 11 bases between. This CDR3 is 14 amino acids long. The CDR3 is CASSPRTSTDTQYF. For the CDR3, the DNA is TGTGCCAGTAGTCCCCGGACTTCCACAGATACGCAGTATTTT.

V gene TRBV2 combines with J gene TRBJ1-1, with 12 bases identical to TRBD1. Germline assignment: CDR1 SNHLY and CDR2 FYNNEI. The CDR3 is 14 residues long. The V and J ends lost 7 bases and 4 bases, in that order; junction bases with no gene match: 4. Here the CDR3 reads CASTPGQGATEAFF. DNA for the CDR3: TGTGCCAGCACCCCGGGACAGGGGGCCACTGAAGCTTTCTTT.

The rearrangement links TRBV3-1 (or the pseudogene TRBV3-2) to TRBJ1-1; TRBD1 is a possible D gene (5 bases). Germline V CDR1 and CDR2: LGHDT, YNNKEL (reference sequence). Trimming removed 1 base from V and 3 bases from J, with 9 bases in between. The CDR3 sequence is 14 residues long. The CDR3 region has the DNA TGTGCCAGCAGCCAAGGCAGGGTTGACACTGAAGCTTTCTTT. The encoded protein is CASSQGRVDTEAFF.

The rearrangement links TRBV18 to TRBJ2-4; D is ambiguous. In germline, CDR1 is KGHSH, CDR2 LQKENI. V lost 6 bases and J 0 bases, leaving 12 bases between the germline ends. This CDR3 region has 15 residues. The chain's CDR3 is CASSQDGLAKNIQYF. The CDR3, as DNA: TGTGCCAGCTCGCAGGATGGGCTAGCCAAAAACATTCAGTACTTC.